A selection of T cell receptor beta chains follows, all from one sample in a study of cytomegalovirus exposure and HLA in healthy donors. Some clones are missing from TCRdb's copy, which holds only in-frame ones; the method was immunoSEQ multiplex PCR. The data show around 150,000 clones, 8.9% seen once. The sample comprised PBMCs. Source of these receptors: a middle-aged woman in good health and CMV-seropositive. Both conserved end residues are part of each CDR3. The order of the fields is D gene, V gene, clone size, J gene, CDR3 DNA, CDR3 protein. A D gene is named only where the DNA matches it firmly. Only some rows state a clone size, as once, few, many or a class for expanded clones.

D: -
V: TRBV5-1
size: few
J: TRBJ2-7
DNA: TGCGCCAGCAGCTTGTTGGCCCTTGGCCGAGGCGAGCAGTACTTC
CDR3: CASSLLALGRGEQYF

D: -
V: TRBV5-1
size: few
J: TRBJ2-5
DNA: TGCGCCAGCAGCTTCGACGGACAGCTCCAAGAGACCCAGTACTTC
CDR3: CASSFDGQLQETQYF

D: TRBD1
V: TRBV2
size: -
J: TRBJ1-1
DNA: TGTGCCAGCAGCATACAGGGGGAGGTGAACACTGAAGCTTTCTTT
CDR3: CASSIQGEVNTEAFF

D: TRBD1
V: TRBV5-6
size: few
J: TRBJ1-6
DNA: TGTGCCAGCAGCTTAATTGGGACAGATCTAATTAATTCACCCCTCCACTTT
CDR3: CASSLIGTDLINSPLHF

D: -
V: TRBV2
size: -
J: TRBJ2-7
DNA: TGTGCCAGCAGTCCAGGGAGGTACGAGCAGTACTTC
CDR3: CASSPGRYEQYF

D: -
V: TRBV19
size: few
J: TRBJ1-1
DNA: TGTGCCAGTAGTACCCCGGGTGGGAGGGTGAACACTGAAGCTTTCTTT
CDR3: CASSTPGGRVNTEAFF

D: -
V: TRBV2
size: few
J: TRBJ2-7
DNA: TGTGCCAGCATAGAAGTGGTGAAACCACCCTACGAGCAGTACTTC
CDR3: CASIEVVKPPYEQYF

D: TRBD2
V: TRBV2
size: few
J: TRBJ2-1
DNA: TGTGCCAGCATGCGACTAGCGGGGGGGGGATTGTCCTACAATGAGCAGTTCTTC
CDR3: CASMRLAGGGLSYNEQFF

D: -
V: TRBV4-3
size: few
J: TRBJ1-6
DNA: TGCGCCAGCAGCCAAGACGTCTTCTCCTATAATTCACCCCTCCACTTT
CDR3: CASSQDVFSYNSPLHF

D: -
V: TRBV18
size: -
J: TRBJ1-5
DNA: TGTGCCAGCTCACCAATCCGGGATAATCAGCCCCAGCATTTT
CDR3: CASSPIRDNQPQHF

D: -
V: TRBV27
size: -
J: TRBJ1-5
DNA: TGTGCCAGCAGACAGGGCCCCAATCAGCCCCAGCATTTT
CDR3: CASRQGPNQPQHF

D: -
V: TRBV11-3
size: -
J: TRBJ1-1
DNA: TGTGCCAGCAGCTTTCGTTACACTGAAGCTTTCTTT
CDR3: CASSFRYTEAFF

D: -
V: TRBV7-2
size: -
J: TRBJ1-1
DNA: TGTGCCAGCAGCCCCCAGGGTCGCAGGACTGAAGCTTTCTTT
CDR3: CASSPQGRRTEAFF

D: -
V: TRBV2
size: -
J: TRBJ1-1
DNA: TGTGCCAGCAGGACGGGGGTCGGGGGCACTGAAGCTTTCTTT
CDR3: CASRTGVGGTEAFF

D: -
V: TRBV19
size: -
J: TRBJ1-4
DNA: TGTGCCAGTAGTCCGAGACAGAGCTATGAAAAACTGTTTTTT
CDR3: CASSPRQSYEKLFF

D: -
V: TRBV5-6
size: -
J: TRBJ1-3
DNA: TGTGCCAGCAGCTTGGGCCCGATCCGGGGTAAGGGAAACACCATATATTTT
CDR3: CASSLGPIRGKGNTIYF

D: TRBD1
V: TRBV2
size: -
J: TRBJ2-2
DNA: TGTGCCAGCAGTGAAGCCGGACAGGGTTACACCGGGGAGCTGTTTTTT
CDR3: CASSEAGQGYTGELFF

D: -
V: TRBV18
size: few
J: TRBJ2-7
DNA: TGTGCCAGCTCACCAAATTTACTAACCCAATCCTACGAGCAGTACTTC
CDR3: CASSPNLLTQSYEQYF

D: -
V: TRBV5-1
size: few
J: TRBJ1-2
DNA: TGCGCCAGCAGCCCGGAGACAGGCGGCTACACCTTC
CDR3: CASSPETGGYTF

D: -
V: TRBV25-1
size: -
J: TRBJ1-2
DNA: TGTGCCAGCAGTGAAGCGGGCTGGAACGGCGGCTACACCTTC
CDR3: CASSEAGWNGGYTF

D: -
V: TRBV6-1
size: few
J: TRBJ1-1
DNA: TGTGCCAGCAGTGCACCAGGCGTTGACACTGAAGCTTTCTTT
CDR3: CASSAPGVDTEAFF

D: -
V: TRBV11-3
size: -
J: TRBJ2-7
DNA: TGTGCCAGCAGAGGCTTAGGTTTCGGGGAGCAGTACTTC
CDR3: CASRGLGFGEQYF

D: TRBD2
V: TRBV19
size: few
J: TRBJ2-2
DNA: TGTGCCAGTAGTATCCGGGGACTAGCGGGGGGGCCGGGCACCGGGGAGCTGTTTTTT
CDR3: CASSIRGLAGGPGTGELFF